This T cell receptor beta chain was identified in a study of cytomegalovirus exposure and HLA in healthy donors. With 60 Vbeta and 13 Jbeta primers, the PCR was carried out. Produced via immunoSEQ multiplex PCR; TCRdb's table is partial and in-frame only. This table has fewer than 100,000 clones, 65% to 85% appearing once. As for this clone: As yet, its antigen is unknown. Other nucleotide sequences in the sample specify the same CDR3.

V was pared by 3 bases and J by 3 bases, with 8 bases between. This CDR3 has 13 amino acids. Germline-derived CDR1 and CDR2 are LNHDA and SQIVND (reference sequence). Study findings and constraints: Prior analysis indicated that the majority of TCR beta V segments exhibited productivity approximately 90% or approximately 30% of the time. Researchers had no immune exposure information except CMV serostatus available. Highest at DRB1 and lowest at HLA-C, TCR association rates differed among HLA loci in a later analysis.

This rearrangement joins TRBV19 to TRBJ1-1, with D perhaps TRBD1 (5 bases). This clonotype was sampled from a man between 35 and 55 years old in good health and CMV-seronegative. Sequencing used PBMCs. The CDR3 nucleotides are TGTGCCAGTAGTATCAGGGTTGACACTGAAGCTTTCTTT. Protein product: CASSIRVDTEAFF.